In this sample, the clone carrying this T cell receptor beta chain is medium-sized (0.01 to 0.1%). Its antigen is undetermined. Treatment was busulfan-fludarabine conditioning, a marrow graft, and cyclophosphamide on days +3 and +4. Measured with immunoSEQ multiplex PCR; TCRdb has only the in-frame clones, and not every one. Recorded here are under 2,000 clones, none singletons. The CDR3 extends over 17 amino acids. Germline V gene sequence: CDR1 SEHNR, CDR2 FQNEAQ (reference sequence). With V trimmed by 5 bases and J by 2 bases, 7 bases remained unmatched. These data come from a study of T cells after posttransplantation cyclophosphamide. Study findings and constraints: Later blood repertoires were often dominated by clones from the donor CD8+ memory compartment. TRB overlap between skin or GI tissue T cells and blood was limited.

The sequencing here drew on PBMCs, taken 32 days after allogeneic stem cell transplant with posttransplant cyclophosphamide. The TCR comes from a female patient between 40 and 55 years old who received an allogeneic stem cell transplant from a related donor, was CMV-positive, and had no GVHD. The graft donor may have given rise to some T cells. The chain carries TRBV7-9 and TRBJ2-2, with 11 bases aligning to TRBD2. The CDR3 loop is CASSVLAGALNTGELFF. CDR3 sequence (DNA): TGTGCCAGCAGCGTACTAGCGGGGGCTCTCAACACCGGGGAGCTGTTTTTT.